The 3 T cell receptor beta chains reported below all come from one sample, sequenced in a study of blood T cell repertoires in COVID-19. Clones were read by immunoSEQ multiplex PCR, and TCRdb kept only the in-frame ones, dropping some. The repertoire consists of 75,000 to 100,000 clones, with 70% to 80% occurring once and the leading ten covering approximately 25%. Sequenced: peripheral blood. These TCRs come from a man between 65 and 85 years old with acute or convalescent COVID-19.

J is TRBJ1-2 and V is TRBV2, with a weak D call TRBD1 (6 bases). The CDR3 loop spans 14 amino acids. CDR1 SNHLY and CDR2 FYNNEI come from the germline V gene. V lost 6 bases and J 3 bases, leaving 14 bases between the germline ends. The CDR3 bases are TGTGCCAGCAGCTTACTACAGGGAGACTATGGCTACACCTTC. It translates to CASSLLQGDYGYTF.

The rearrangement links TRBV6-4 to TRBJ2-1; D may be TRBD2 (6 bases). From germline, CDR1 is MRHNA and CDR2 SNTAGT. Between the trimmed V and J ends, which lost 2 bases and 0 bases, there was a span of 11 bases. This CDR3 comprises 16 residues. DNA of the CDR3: TGTGCCAGCAGTGACGGTGTTAGCGGCTCCTACAATGAGCAGTTCTTC. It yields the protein CASSDGVSGSYNEQFF.

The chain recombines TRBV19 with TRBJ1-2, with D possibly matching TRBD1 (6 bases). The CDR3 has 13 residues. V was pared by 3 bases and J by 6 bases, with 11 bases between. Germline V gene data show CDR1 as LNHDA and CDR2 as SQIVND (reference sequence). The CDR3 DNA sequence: TGTGCCAGTAGTATGGAGGCAGGGGATGGCTACACCTTC. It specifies CASSMEAGDGYTF. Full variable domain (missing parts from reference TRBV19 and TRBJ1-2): DGGITQSPKYLFRKEGQNVTLSCEQNLNHDAMYWYRQDPGQGLRLIYYSQIVNDFQKGDIAEGYSVSREKKESFPLTVTSAQKNPTAFYLCASSMEAGDGYTFGSGTRLTVV.